This TCR beta chain was sequenced in a study of PD-1 blockade in classical Hodgkin lymphoma. Study-wide findings and caveats: Reported baseline diversity: healthy donors highest, relapsed/refractory patients lowest. Undefined causes, possibly disease activity or prior therapy, underlie the repertoire differences.

Sequencing was performed with immunoSEQ multiplex PCR; in TCRdb, only in-frame clones are kept and a portion is missing. Among about 20,000 clones listed, over 75% were seen once. Time point meaning: newly diagnosed, previously untreated cHL patient sample. As a comparison, the study used PBMCs from newly diagnosed, untreated classical Hodgkin lymphoma. V shed 3 bases and J 4 bases; nucleotides not matched to a gene: 9. The CDR3 is 16 residues long. Per the germline V gene, CDR1 is SGDLS and CDR2 is YYNGEE. To note about this clone: Its target is unknown.

The sample consisted of peripheral blood mononuclear cells (PBMCs). This receptor was obtained from a human donor with classical Hodgkin lymphoma. V gene TRBV9 combines with J gene TRBJ2-1; 8 positions agree with TRBD2. The CDR3 nucleotides are TGTGCCAGCAGCGCTTTCGGGCTAGCGGGTTACAATGAGCAGTTCTTC. The encoded protein is CASSAFGLAGYNEQFF.